Sequencing of this T cell receptor (beta chain) was carried out in a study of Ad26.COV2.S vaccination and SARS-CoV-2 variants. Study-level background: Intramuscular Ad26.COV2.S doses were given once or twice, 56 days apart. Points from the study as a whole: The study found similar non-spike TCR breadth in vaccine and placebo recipients.

Treatment reported: around 19 received Ad26.COV2.S at low or high dose, single or two shots; 5 received placebo; per-sample allocation not given. Day 63 after the first vaccine or placebo injection was the time point for sampling. V lost 0 bases to trimming and J lost 7 bases, with 16 bases between them. The CDR3 extends over 16 amino acids. From germline, CDR1 is LNHNV and CDR2 YYDKDF (reference sequence). Repertoires were generated with immunoSEQ multiplex PCR, while TCRdb's copy carries only in-frame clones and drops some. Seen here are 500,000 or so clones, roughly 87% observed once, and the top ten hold 2.5%. As regards this clone: The target antigen is unknown.

The receptor was derived from a person between 18 and 60 years old who received the Ad26.COV2.S COVID-19 vaccine or a placebo. The sequenced sample was peripheral blood, obtained in a trial of Ad26.COV2.S vaccine versus placebo. The chain couples TRBV15 to TRBJ2-1; D may match TRBD1 or TRBD2 (6 bases each). The CDR3 sequence: CATSRDLGGGTNEQFF. CDR3 DNA: TGTGCCACCAGCAGAGATCTGGGGGGCGGGACGAATGAGCAGTTCTTC.